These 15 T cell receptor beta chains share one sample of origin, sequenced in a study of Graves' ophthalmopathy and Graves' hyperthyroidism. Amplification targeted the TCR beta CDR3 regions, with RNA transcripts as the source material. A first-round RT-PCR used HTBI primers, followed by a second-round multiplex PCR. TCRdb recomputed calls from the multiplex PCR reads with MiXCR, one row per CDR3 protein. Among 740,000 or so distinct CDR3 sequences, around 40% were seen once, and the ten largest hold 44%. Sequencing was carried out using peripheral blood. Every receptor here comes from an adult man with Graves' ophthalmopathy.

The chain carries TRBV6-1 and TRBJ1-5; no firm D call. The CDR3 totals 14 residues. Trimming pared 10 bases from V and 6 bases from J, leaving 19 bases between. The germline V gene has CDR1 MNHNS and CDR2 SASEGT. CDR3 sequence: CATSAGNPSQPQHF. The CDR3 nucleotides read TGTGCCACAAGTGCAGGAAACCCCAGTCAGCCCCAGCATTTT.

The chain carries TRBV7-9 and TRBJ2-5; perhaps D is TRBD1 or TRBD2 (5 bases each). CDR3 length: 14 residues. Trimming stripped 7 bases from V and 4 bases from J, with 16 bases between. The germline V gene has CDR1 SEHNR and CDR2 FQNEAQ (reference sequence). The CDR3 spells CASIRGREGETQYF. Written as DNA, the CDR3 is TGTGCCAGCATTCGGGGCAGGGAAGGAGAGACCCAGTACTTC. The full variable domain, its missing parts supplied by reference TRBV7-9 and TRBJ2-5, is DTGVSQNPRHKITKRGQNVTFRCDPISEHNRLYWYRQTLGQGPEFLTYFQNEAQLEKSRLLSDRFSAERPKGSFSTLEIQRTEQGDSAMYLCASIRGREGETQYFGPGTRLLVL.

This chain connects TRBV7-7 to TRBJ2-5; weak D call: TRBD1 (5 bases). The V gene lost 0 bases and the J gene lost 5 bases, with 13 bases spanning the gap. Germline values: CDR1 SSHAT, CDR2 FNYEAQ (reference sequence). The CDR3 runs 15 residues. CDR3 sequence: CASSLALQGWETQYF. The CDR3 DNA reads TGTGCCAGCAGCTTAGCGCTCCAGGGTTGGGAGACCCAGTACTTC.

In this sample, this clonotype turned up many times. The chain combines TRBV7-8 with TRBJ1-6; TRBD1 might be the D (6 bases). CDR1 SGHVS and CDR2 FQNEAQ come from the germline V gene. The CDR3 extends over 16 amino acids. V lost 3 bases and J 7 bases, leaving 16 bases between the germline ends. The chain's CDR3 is CASSFETGAWNSPLHF. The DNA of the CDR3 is TGTGCCAGCAGCTTTGAAACGGGGGCGTGGAATTCACCCCTCCACTTT.

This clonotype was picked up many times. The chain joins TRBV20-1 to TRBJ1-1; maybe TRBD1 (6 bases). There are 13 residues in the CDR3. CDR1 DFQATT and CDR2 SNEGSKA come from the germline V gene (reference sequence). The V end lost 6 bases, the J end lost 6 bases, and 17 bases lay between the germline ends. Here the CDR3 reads CSAPTGNSPEAFF. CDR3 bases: TGCAGTGCGCCAACAGGGAATTCCCCTGAAGCTTTCTTT.

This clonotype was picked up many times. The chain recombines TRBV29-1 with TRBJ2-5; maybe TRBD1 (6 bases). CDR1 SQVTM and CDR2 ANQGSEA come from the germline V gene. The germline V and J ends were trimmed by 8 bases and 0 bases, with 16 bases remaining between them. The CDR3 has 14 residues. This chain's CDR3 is CSLTGTPNQETQYF. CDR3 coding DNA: TGCAGCCTGACCGGGACACCTAACCAAGAGACCCAGTACTTC.

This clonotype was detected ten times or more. Here the CDR3 reads CATSRDTLAELYF. The CDR3 nucleotides are TGTGCCACCAGCAGAGATACCCTAGCGGAACTGTACTTC. This chain uses TRBV15 with TRBJ2-7; 7 bases map to TRBD2. The CDR3 contains 13 residues. Germline V gene lookup returns CDR1 LNHNV and CDR2 YYDKDF (reference sequence). J was trimmed by 12 bases and V by 0 bases; bases with no gene match: 8.

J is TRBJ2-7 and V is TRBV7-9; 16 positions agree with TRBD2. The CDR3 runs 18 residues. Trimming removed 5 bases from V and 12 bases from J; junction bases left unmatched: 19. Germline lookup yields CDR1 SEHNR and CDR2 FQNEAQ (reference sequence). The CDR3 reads CASSRGSLQPGLAGGLYF. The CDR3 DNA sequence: TGTGCCAGCAGCCGAGGTTCTCTGCAACCGGGACTAGCGGGAGGGCTGTACTTC.

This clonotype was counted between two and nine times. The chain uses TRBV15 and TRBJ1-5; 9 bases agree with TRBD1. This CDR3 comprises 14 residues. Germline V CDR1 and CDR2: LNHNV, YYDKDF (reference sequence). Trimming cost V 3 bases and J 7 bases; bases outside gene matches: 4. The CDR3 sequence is CATSSLGQGQPQHF. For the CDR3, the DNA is TGTGCCACCAGCAGCTTGGGACAGGGCCAGCCCCAGCATTTT. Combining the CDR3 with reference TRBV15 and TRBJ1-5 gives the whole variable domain DAMVIQNPRYQVTQFGKPVTLSCSQTLNHNVMYWYQQKSSQAPKLLFHYYDKDFNNEADTPDNFQSRRPNTSFCFLDIRSPGLGDTAMYLCATSSLGQGQPQHFGDGTRLSIL.

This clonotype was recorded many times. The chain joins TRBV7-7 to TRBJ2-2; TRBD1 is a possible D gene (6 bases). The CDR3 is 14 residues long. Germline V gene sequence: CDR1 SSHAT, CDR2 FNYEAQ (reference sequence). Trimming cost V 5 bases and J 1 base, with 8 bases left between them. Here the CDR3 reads CASSTDRNTGELFF. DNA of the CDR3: TGTGCCAGCAGCACGGACAGGAACACCGGGGAGCTGTTTTTT.

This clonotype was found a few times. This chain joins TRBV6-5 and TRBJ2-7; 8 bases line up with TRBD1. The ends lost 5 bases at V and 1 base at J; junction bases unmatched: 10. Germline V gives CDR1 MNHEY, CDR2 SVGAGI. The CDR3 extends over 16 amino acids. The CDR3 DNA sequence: TGTGCCAGCAGTGACCCCAGGGGGCGAACGTCCTACGAGCAGTACTTC. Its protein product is CASSDPRGRTSYEQYF.

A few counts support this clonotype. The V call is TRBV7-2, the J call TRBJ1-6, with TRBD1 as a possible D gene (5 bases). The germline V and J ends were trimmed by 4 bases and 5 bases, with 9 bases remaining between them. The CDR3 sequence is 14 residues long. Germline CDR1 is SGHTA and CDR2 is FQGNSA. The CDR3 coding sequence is TGTGCCAGCAGCTCCAGGGTGAATAATTCACCCCTCCACTTT. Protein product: CASSSRVNNSPLHF.

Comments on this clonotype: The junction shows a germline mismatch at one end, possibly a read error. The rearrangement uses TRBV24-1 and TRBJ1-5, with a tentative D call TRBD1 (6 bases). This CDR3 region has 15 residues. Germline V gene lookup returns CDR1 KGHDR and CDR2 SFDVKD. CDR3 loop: CASSLTRGRVQPQHF. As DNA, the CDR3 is TGTGCCAGCAGTTTGACCAGGGGTAGGGTTCAGCCCCAGCATTTT.

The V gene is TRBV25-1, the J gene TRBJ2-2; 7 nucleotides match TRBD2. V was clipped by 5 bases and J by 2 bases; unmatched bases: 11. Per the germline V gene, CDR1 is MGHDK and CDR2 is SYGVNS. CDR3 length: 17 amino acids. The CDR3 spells CASSFGPGLPNTGELFF. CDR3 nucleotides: TGTGCCAGCAGTTTTGGGCCGGGACTACCTAACACCGGGGAGCTGTTTTTT.

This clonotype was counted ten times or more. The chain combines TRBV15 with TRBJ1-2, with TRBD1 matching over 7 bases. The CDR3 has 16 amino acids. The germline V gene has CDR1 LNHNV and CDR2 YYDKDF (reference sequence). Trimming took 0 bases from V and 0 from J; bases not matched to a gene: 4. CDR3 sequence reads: CATSRDGGGTNYGYTF. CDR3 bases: TGTGCCACCAGCAGAGATGGAGGGGGCACTAACTATGGCTACACCTTC.